The clone carrying this TCR beta chain has at least ten counts. The data derive from a study of regulatory T cells in long-lasting Graves disease. Combining iRepertoire HTBI primers with Arm-PCR of CDR3 regions, the authors built TCR beta libraries. MiXCR was run by TCRdb on the multiplex PCR reads, yielding one entry per CDR3 protein. This table holds 450,000 to 600,000 distinct CDR3 sequences, roughly 16% found once. Described time point: newly diagnosed GD, antithyroid drugs for less than 3 months. The TCR library was made from RNA extracted from PBMCs. The data were also submitted as part of a second study, on T cells in Graves' hyperthyroidism and ophthalmopathy.

This sequence was found in a man between 35 and 55 years old with Graves disease. Sequencing used peripheral blood mononuclear cells (PBMCs), obtained at new diagnosis, from a patient treated with antithyroid drugs.

DNA for the CDR3: TGCAGTGCTGGGACTAGCGGTTCCTACAATGAGCAGTTCTTC. Translated: CSAGTSGSYNEQFF. This sequence joins TRBV20-1 and TRBJ2-1; 11 nucleotides match TRBD2. V shed 5 bases and J 1 base; nucleotides not matched to a gene: 1. The CDR3 is made up of 14 amino acids. Germline V gene data show CDR1 as DFQATT and CDR2 as SNEGSKA (reference sequence).